These T cell receptor beta chains were read from a single sample in a study of OX40 agonist ivuxolimab in advanced cancers. This table comes from immunoSEQ multiplex PCR, and its TCRdb copy is limited to in-frame clones, with some not included. The table includes over 80,000 clones, roughly 80% detected once. The source material was CD4+ or CD8+ T cells sorted from blood, sampled in a trial of the OX40 agonist ivuxolimab. All receptors derive from an adult with an advanced solid tumor such as melanoma, head and neck, liver or kidney cancer. CDR3s include the opening cysteine and the closing phenylalanine or tryptophan. The D gene is left open where the match is weak. Not all rows give a size; the values are once, few, many and, for expanded clones, a class.

abundance: NA
v_gene: TRBV6-5
d_gene: NA
j_gene: TRBJ1-1
CDR3aa: CASTKGVNTEAFF
CDR3nt: TGTGCCAGCACTAAAGGGGTGAACACTGAAGCTTTCTTT

abundance: NA
v_gene: TRBV7-3
d_gene: NA
j_gene: TRBJ2-2
CDR3aa: CASSSRGGGPGELFF
CDR3nt: TGTGCCAGCAGCTCCCGCGGGGGCGGTCCCGGGGAGCTGTTTTTT

abundance: NA
v_gene: TRBV19
d_gene: TRBD1
j_gene: TRBJ1-5
CDR3aa: CASSSTGGSGQPQHF
CDR3nt: TGTGCCAGTAGTAGCACAGGGGGAAGCGGGCAGCCCCAGCATTTT

abundance: NA
v_gene: TRBV5-1
d_gene: TRBD1
j_gene: TRBJ2-2
CDR3aa: CASSLEGQANTGELFF
CDR3nt: TGCGCCAGCAGCTTGGAAGGACAGGCGAACACCGGGGAGCTGTTTTTT

abundance: NA
v_gene: TRBV7-9
d_gene: NA
j_gene: TRBJ1-1
CDR3aa: CASSLQGLNTEAFF
CDR3nt: TGTGCCAGCAGCTTACAGGGTTTGAACACTGAAGCTTTCTTT

abundance: NA
v_gene: TRBV30
d_gene: TRBD1
j_gene: TRBJ1-4
CDR3aa: CASNRGRTNEKLFF
CDR3nt: TGTGCCTCTAACAGGGGGCGGACTAATGAAAAACTGTTTTTT

abundance: NA
v_gene: TRBV12-5
d_gene: NA
j_gene: TRBJ2-7
CDR3aa: CASGPPTPAPYEQYF
CDR3nt: TGTGCTAGTGGTCCTCCCACCCCAGCCCCCTACGAGCAGTACTTC

abundance: NA
v_gene: TRBV6-5
d_gene: TRBD1
j_gene: TRBJ2-7
CDR3aa: CASSYSNAGGYEQYF
CDR3nt: TGTGCCAGCAGTTACTCGAATGCAGGGGGCTACGAGCAGTACTTC

abundance: NA
v_gene: TRBV2
d_gene: NA
j_gene: TRBJ2-3
CDR3aa: CASSDVAADTQYF
CDR3nt: TGTGCCAGCAGTGACGTTGCGGCAGATACGCAGTATTTT

abundance: NA
v_gene: TRBV19
d_gene: NA
j_gene: TRBJ1-5
CDR3aa: CASVARKGWDQPQHF
CDR3nt: TGTGCCAGTGTAGCACGAAAGGGTTGGGATCAGCCCCAGCATTTT

abundance: NA
v_gene: TRBV5-6
d_gene: TRBD1
j_gene: TRBJ1-4
CDR3aa: CASSKTQGLGEKLFF
CDR3nt: TGTGCCAGCAGCAAAACACAGGGGCTCGGTGAAAAACTGTTTTTT

abundance: NA
v_gene: TRBV6-6
d_gene: TRBD2
j_gene: TRBJ2-1
CDR3aa: CASSGFSGGLYNEQFF
CDR3nt: TGTGCCAGCAGTGGTTTTAGCGGGGGGCTGTACAATGAGCAGTTCTTC

abundance: NA
v_gene: TRBV5-5
d_gene: TRBD1
j_gene: TRBJ2-7
CDR3aa: CASSPGQLGYEQYF
CDR3nt: TGTGCCAGCAGCCCGGGACAGCTAGGCTACGAGCAGTACTTC

abundance: NA
v_gene: TRBV5-4
d_gene: NA
j_gene: TRBJ2-1
CDR3aa: CASSFGGTGPYNEQFF
CDR3nt: TGTGCCAGCAGCTTTGGGGGAACAGGGCCCTACAATGAGCAGTTCTTC

abundance: NA
v_gene: TRBV7-2
d_gene: TRBD1
j_gene: TRBJ2-7
CDR3aa: CASSFGTGSYEQYF
CDR3nt: TGTGCCAGCAGCTTTGGGACAGGCTCCTACGAGCAGTACTTC

abundance: few
v_gene: TRBV6-5
d_gene: TRBD1
j_gene: TRBJ2-7
CDR3aa: CASSARTGGIYEQYF
CDR3nt: TGTGCCAGCAGTGCTAGGACAGGGGGGATCTACGAGCAGTACTTC

abundance: NA
v_gene: TRBV6-1
d_gene: NA
j_gene: TRBJ1-5
CDR3aa: CASSLGGAEQPQHF
CDR3nt: TGTGCCAGCAGTCTAGGGGGGGCCGAACAGCCCCAGCATTTT

abundance: NA
v_gene: TRBV5-1
d_gene: TRBD1
j_gene: TRBJ2-1
CDR3aa: CASSWDSKGLVYNEQFF
CDR3nt: TGCGCCAGCAGCTGGGACAGCAAGGGGCTAGTATACAATGAGCAGTTCTTC

abundance: NA
v_gene: TRBV5-4
d_gene: TRBD1
j_gene: TRBJ2-5
CDR3aa: CAVSGTGGMETQYF
CDR3nt: TGTGCCGTATCCGGGACAGGGGGCATGGAGACCCAGTACTTC

abundance: NA
v_gene: TRBV18
d_gene: NA
j_gene: TRBJ2-3
CDR3aa: CASSPPWGRDTQYF
CDR3nt: TGTGCCAGCTCACCGCCGTGGGGGCGGGATACGCAGTATTTT

abundance: NA
v_gene: TRBV5-6
d_gene: NA
j_gene: TRBJ1-4
CDR3aa: CASSLVISSEKLFF
CDR3nt: TGTGCCAGCAGCTTGGTCATCAGTTCTGAAAAACTGTTTTTT

abundance: NA
v_gene: TRBV9
d_gene: NA
j_gene: TRBJ1-2
CDR3aa: CASSLNLGGLGGYTF
CDR3nt: TGTGCCAGCAGCCTTAACCTCGGTGGTCTGGGGGGCTACACCTTC

abundance: once
v_gene: TRBV30
d_gene: TRBD2
j_gene: TRBJ2-1
CDR3aa: CAWSVLVGTSGTSGYNEQFF
CDR3nt: TGTGCCTGGAGTGTACTAGTAGGGACTAGCGGGACCTCTGGGTACAATGAGCAGTTCTTC

abundance: NA
v_gene: TRBV7-7
d_gene: TRBD2
j_gene: TRBJ2-3
CDR3aa: CASSVGTSGGTDTQYF
CDR3nt: TGTGCTAGCAGCGTCGGGACTAGCGGGGGCACAGATACGCAGTATTTT

abundance: NA
v_gene: TRBV9
d_gene: NA
j_gene: TRBJ2-7
CDR3aa: CASSYRVANEQYF
CDR3nt: TGTGCCAGCAGCTACAGAGTGGCTAACGAGCAGTACTTC

abundance: NA
v_gene: TRBV7-8
d_gene: NA
j_gene: TRBJ2-5
CDR3aa: CASSQGETQYF
CDR3nt: TGTGCCAGCAGCCAAGGGGAGACCCAGTACTTC

abundance: once
v_gene: TRBV19
d_gene: NA
j_gene: TRBJ1-2
CDR3aa: CASGRRGVGYTF
CDR3nt: TGTGCCAGTGGTCGAAGGGGGGTAGGCTACACCTTC

abundance: once
v_gene: TRBV4-1
d_gene: NA
j_gene: TRBJ2-5
CDR3aa: CASSPLEVQETQYF
CDR3nt: TGCGCCAGCAGCCCACTGGAAGTACAAGAGACCCAGTACTTC

abundance: once
v_gene: TRBV19
d_gene: TRBD1
j_gene: TRBJ1-2
CDR3aa: CASSNRGTGDYGYTF
CDR3nt: TGTGCCAGTAGTAACCGGGGGACAGGGGATTATGGCTACACCTTC

abundance: NA
v_gene: TRBV6-5
d_gene: NA
j_gene: TRBJ1-4
CDR3aa: CASSYLPGRGNEKLFF
CDR3nt: TGTGCCAGCAGTTACCTCCCGGGGCGCGGTAATGAAAAACTGTTTTTT

abundance: NA
v_gene: TRBV6-4
d_gene: TRBD1
j_gene: TRBJ2-2
CDR3aa: CASRAPGQGGTGELFF
CDR3nt: TGTGCCAGCAGAGCCCCGGGACAGGGTGGCACCGGGGAGCTGTTTTTT